This T cell receptor beta chain comes out of a study of blood T cell repertoires in COVID-19. Study at large: Whether acute or convalescent, the COVID-19 samples came from the United States, Italy and Spain. In each case, the material was cDNA or gDNA derived from T cells, B-cell-depleted T cells, or PBMCs.

Original analysis: Reference gene primer amplification yielded estimated nucleated cell counts. Sequenced by immunoSEQ multiplex PCR; TCRdb stores in-frame clones only, minus some. The V and J calls and clone size were taken over from that table, and D and trimming were inferred from the DNA. This table has roughly 150,000 clones, approximately 84% appearing once. V lost 6 bases, J lost 2 bases, and 7 bases stayed unmatched. Germline CDR1 reads SGHDT; CDR2 reads YYEEEE. CDR3 length: 15 residues. The sequence was collected from a human donor in a cohort sampled during active COVID-19. The rearrangement uses TRBV5-6 and TRBJ2-2; 7 nucleotides agree with TRBD1. Sequencing was carried out using peripheral blood. CDR3 nucleotide sequence: TGTGCCAGCACCCGAACAGGGGATAACACCGGGGAGCTGTTTTTT. Translated: CASTRTGDNTGELFF.